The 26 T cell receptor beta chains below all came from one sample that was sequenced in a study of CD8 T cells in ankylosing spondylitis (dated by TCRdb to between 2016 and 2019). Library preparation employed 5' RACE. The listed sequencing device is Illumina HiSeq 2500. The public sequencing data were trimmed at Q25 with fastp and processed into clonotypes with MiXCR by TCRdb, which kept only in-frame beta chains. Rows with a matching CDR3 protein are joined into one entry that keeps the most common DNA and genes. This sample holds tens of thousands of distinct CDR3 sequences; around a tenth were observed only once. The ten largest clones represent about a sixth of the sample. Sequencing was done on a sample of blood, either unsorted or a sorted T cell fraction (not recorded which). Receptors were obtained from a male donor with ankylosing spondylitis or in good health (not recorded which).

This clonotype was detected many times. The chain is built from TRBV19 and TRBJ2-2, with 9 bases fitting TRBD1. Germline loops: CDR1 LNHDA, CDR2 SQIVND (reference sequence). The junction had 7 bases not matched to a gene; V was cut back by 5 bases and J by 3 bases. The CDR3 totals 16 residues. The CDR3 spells CASSSRTGVYTGELFF. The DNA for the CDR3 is TGTGCCAGTAGTTCTCGGACAGGGGTTTACACCGGGGAGCTGTTTTTT. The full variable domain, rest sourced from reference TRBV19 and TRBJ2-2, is DGGITQSPKYLFRKEGQNVTLSCEQNLNHDAMYWYRQDPGQGLRLIYYSQIVNDFQKGDIAEGYSVSREKKESFPLTVTSAQKNPTAFYLCASSSRTGVYTGELFFGEGSRLTVL.

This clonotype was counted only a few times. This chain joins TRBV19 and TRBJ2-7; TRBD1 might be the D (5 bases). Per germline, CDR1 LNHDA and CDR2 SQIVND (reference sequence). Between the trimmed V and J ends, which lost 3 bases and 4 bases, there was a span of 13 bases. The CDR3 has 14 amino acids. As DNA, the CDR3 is TGTGCCAGTAGTATCCTAGACAGACCGTACGAGCAGTACTTC. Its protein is CASSILDRPYEQYF.

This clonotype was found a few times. The CDR3 region has the DNA TGCAGTGCTACCCTAACAGGAGAAATGGGAACCGGGGAGCTGTTTTTT. This encodes CSATLTGEMGTGELFF. The genes are TRBV20-1 and TRBJ2-2; perhaps TRBD1 as D (5 bases). CDR1 is DFQATT, CDR2 SNEGSKA, per germline (reference sequence). Trimming cost V 4 bases and J 5 bases, with 20 bases left between them. The CDR3 extends over 16 amino acids.

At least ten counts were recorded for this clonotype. The CDR3 is CASSMGLAGYNEQFF. DNA for the CDR3: TGTGCCAGCAGCATGGGACTAGCGGGTTACAATGAGCAGTTCTTC. V and J are TRBV11-2 and TRBJ2-1, with TRBD2 matching over 12 bases. This CDR3 is built from 15 residues. Trimming at V came to 5 bases and at J to 4 bases, leaving 3 bases not matched to a gene. Germline CDR1 is SGHAT and CDR2 is FQNNGV.

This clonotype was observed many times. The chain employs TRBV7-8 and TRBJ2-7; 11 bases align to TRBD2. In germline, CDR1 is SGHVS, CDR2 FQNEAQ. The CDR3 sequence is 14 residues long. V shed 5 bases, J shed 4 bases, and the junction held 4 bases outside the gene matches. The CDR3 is CASSITSGSYEQYF. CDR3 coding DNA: TGTGCCAGCAGCATAACTAGCGGGAGTTACGAGCAGTACTTC.

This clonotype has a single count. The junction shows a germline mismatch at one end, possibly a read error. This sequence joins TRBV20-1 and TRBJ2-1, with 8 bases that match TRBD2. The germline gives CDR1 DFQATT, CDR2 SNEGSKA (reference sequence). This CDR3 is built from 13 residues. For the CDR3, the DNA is TGCAGTGCTAGAGATTGGGGCGGGACTAGGTTCCTCTTC. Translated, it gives CSARDWGGTRFLF.

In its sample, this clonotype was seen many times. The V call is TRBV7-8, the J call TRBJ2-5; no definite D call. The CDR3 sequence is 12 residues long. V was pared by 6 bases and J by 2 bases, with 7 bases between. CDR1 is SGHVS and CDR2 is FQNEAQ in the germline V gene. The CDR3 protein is CASRPGQETQYF. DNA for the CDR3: TGTGCCAGCAGACCCGGGCAAGAGACCCAGTACTTC.

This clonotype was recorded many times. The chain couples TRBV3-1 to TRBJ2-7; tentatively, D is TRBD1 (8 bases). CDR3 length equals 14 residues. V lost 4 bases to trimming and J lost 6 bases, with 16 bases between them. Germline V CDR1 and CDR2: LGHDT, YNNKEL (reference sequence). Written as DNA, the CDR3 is TGTGCCAGCAGCCCGGGGGGACAGGCCTCCGAGCAGTACTTC. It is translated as CASSPGGQASEQYF.

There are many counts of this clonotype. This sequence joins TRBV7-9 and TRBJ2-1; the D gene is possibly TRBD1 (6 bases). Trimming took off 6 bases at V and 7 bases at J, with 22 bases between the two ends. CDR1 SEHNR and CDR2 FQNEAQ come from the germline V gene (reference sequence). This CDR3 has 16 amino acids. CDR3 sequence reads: CASRGGAGLTQNEQFF. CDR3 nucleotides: TGTGCCAGCAGAGGGGGTGCCGGACTTACGCAAAATGAGCAGTTCTTC.

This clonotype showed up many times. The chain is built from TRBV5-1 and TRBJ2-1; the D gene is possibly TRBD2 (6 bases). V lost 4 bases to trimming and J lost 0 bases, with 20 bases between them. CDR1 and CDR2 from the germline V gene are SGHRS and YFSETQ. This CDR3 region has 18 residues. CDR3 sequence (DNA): TGCGCCAGCAGCAGAAAAGCTAGCGTCTTAAGCTCCTACAATGAGCAGTTCTTC. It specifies CASSRKASVLSSYNEQFF. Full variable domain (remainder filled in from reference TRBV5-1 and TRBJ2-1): KAGVTQTPRYLIKTRGQQVTLSCSPISGHRSVSWYQQTPGQGLQFLFEYFSETQRNKGNFPGRFSGRQFSNSRSEMNVSTLELGDSALYLCASSRKASVLSSYNEQFFGPGTRLTVL.

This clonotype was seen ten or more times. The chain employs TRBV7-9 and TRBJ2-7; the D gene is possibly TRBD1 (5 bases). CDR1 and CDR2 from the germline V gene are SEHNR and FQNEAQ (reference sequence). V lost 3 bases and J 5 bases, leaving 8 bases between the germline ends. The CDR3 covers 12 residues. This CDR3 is CASSFQGDEQYF. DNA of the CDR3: TGTGCCAGCAGCTTTCAAGGGGACGAGCAGTACTTC. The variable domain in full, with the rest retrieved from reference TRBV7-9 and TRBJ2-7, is DTGVSQNPRHKITKRGQNVTFRCDPISEHNRLYWYRQTLGQGPEFLTYFQNEAQLEKSRLLSDRFSAERPKGSFSTLEIQRTEQGDSAMYLCASSFQGDEQYFGPGTRLTVT.

The CDR3 sequence: CARSPGTGLYEQYF. The CDR3 DNA reads TGTGCCAGGAGCCCCGGGACAGGGCTCTACGAGCAGTACTTC. The chain has TRBV5-2 and TRBJ2-7; TRBD2 reflects the table's D call only, with no check against the DNA. TRBV5-2 is marked as a pseudogene. The CDR3 is 14 amino acids.

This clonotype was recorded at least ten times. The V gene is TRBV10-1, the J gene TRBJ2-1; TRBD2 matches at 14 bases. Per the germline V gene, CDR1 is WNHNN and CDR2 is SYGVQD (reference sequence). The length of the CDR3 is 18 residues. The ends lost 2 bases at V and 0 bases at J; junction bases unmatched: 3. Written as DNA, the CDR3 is TGCGCCAGCAGTGAGCCCGGGACTAGCGGGGGCTCCTACAATGAGCAGTTCTTC. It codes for CASSEPGTSGGSYNEQFF.

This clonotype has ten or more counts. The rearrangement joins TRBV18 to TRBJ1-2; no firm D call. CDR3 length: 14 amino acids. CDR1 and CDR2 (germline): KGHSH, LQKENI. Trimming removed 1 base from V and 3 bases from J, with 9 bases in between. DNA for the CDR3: TGTGCCAGCTCACCACGGTTGTTCGACTATGGCTACACCTTC. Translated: CASSPRLFDYGYTF. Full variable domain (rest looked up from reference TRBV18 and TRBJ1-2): NAGVMQNPRHLVRRRGQEARLRCSPMKGHSHVYWYRQLPEEGLKFMVYLQKENIIDESGMPKERFSAEFPKEGPSILRIQQVVRGDSAAYFCASSPRLFDYGYTFGSGTRLTVV.

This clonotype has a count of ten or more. The CDR3 loop reads CASSVGLPGLAGATGELFF. The CDR3 DNA is TGTGCCAGCAGCGTAGGCCTTCCGGGACTAGCGGGAGCGACCGGGGAGCTGTTTTTT. The genes are TRBV9 and TRBJ2-2, with TRBD2 matching over 14 bases. Trimming took 0 bases from V and 5 from J; bases not matched to a gene: 9. This CDR3 is built from 19 residues. CDR1 is SGDLS, CDR2 YYNGEE, per germline.

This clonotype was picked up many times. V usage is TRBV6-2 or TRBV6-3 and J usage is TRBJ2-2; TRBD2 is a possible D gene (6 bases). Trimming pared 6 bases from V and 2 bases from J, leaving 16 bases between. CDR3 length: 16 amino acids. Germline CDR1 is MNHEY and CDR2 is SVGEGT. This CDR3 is CASSRLVGGNTGELFF. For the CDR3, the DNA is TGTGCCAGCAGCCGACTGGTGGGAGGAAACACCGGGGAGCTGTTTTTT.

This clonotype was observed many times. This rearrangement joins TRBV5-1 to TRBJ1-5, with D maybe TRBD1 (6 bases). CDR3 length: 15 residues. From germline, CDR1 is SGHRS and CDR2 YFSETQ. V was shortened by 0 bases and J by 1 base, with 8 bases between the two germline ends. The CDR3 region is CASSLAGGSNQPQHF. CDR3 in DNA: TGCGCCAGCAGCTTGGCGGGGGGCAGCAATCAGCCCCAGCATTTT.

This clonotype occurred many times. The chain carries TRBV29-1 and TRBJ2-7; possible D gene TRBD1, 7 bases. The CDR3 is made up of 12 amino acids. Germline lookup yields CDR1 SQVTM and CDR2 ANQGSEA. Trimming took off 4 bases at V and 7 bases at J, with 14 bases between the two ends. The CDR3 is CSVVSGGREQYF. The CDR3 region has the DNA TGCAGCGTTGTGTCAGGGGGGCGGGAGCAGTACTTC.

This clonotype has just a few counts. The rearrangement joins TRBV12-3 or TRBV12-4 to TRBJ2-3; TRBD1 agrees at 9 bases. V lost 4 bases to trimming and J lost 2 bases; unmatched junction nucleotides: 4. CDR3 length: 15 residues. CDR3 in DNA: TGTGCCAGCAGTTGGGACAGGGTTTTCACAGATACGCAGTATTTT. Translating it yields CASSWDRVFTDTQYF.

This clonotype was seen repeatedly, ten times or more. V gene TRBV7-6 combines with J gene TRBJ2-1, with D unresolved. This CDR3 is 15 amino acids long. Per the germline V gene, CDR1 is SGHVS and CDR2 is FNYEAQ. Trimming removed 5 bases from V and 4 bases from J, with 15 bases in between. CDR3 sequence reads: CASSHERRLYNEQFF. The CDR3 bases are TGTGCCAGCAGCCACGAGCGTAGGTTGTACAATGAGCAGTTCTTC.

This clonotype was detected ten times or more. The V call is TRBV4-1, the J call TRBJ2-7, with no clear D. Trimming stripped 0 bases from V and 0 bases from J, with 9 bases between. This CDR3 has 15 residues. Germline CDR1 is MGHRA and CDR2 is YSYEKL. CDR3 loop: CASSQDGRSSYEQYF. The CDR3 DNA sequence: TGCGCCAGCAGCCAAGATGGGCGGTCCTCCTACGAGCAGTACTTC.

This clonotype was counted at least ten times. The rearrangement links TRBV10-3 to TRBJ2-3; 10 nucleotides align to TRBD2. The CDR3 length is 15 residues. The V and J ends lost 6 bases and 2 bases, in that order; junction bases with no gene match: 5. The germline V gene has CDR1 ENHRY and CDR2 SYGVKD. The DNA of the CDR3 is TGTGCCATCAGCGACGGACTAGCGGACACAGATACGCAGTATTTT. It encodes CAISDGLADTDTQYF.

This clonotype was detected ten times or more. In DNA, the CDR3 is TGTGCCAGCAGTTTATGGCAGGGTGAGACCCAGTACTTC. Residues: CASSLWQGETQYF. This chain joins TRBV12-3 or TRBV12-4 and TRBJ2-5; possible D gene TRBD1, 5 bases. The CDR3 loop spans 13 amino acids. Trimming cost V 2 bases and J 5 bases, with 9 bases left between them.

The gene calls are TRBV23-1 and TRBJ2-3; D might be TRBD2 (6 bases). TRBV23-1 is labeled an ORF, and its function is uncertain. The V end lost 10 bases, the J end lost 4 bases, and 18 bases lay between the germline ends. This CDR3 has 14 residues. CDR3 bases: TGCGCCACCTCCGGGGGAGAGGGTGCAGATACGCAGTATTTT. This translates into CATSGGEGADTQYF.

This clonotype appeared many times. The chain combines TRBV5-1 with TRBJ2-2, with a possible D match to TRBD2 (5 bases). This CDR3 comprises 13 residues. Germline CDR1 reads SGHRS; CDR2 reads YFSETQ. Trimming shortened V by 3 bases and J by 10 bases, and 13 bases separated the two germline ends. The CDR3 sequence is CASSSPGTSELFF. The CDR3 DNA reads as TGCGCCAGCAGCTCTCCGGGAACTTCGGAGCTGTTTTTT.

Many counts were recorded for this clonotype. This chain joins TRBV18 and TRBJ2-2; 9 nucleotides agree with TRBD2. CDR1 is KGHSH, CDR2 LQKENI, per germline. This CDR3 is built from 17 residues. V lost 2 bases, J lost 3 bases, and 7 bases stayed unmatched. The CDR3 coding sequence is TGTGCCAGCTCACCAAGGGCTAGCGGGACCCACACCGGGGAGCTGTTTTTT. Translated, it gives CASSPRASGTHTGELFF.